Each of the 28 T cell receptor beta chains below was sequenced from the same sample in a study of blood T cell repertoires in COVID-19. The table came from immunoSEQ multiplex PCR; TCRdb's copy has only in-frame clones and leaves some out. This sample carries around 100,000 clones, around 90% of them seen once, and the ten largest clones take about 4.6%. Sequencing was done on a sample of peripheral blood. These receptors were collected from a human donor in a cohort sampled during active COVID-19.

CDR3 region: CASSFPTASNTGELFF. The CDR3 coding sequence is TGTGCCAGCAGTTTCCCAACAGCTTCGAACACCGGGGAGCTGTTTTTT. J is TRBJ2-2 and V is TRBV28, with D uncertain. CDR1 is MDHEN, CDR2 SYDVKM, per germline. CDR3 size: 16 residues. Trimming shortened V by 3 bases and J by 0 bases, and 11 bases separated the two germline ends.

The J gene is TRBJ2-3, the V gene TRBV6-2 or TRBV6-3, with D possibly matching TRBD1 (6 bases). There are 15 residues in the CDR3. Between the trimmed V and J ends, which lost 4 bases and 0 bases, there was a span of 11 bases. Germline V gene data show CDR1 as MNHEY and CDR2 as SVGEGT. The CDR3 bases are TGTGCCAGCAGTTTCCGGGACACCAGCACAGATACGCAGTATTTT. This translates into CASSFRDTSTDTQYF.

Only one count was recorded for this clone. This rearrangement joins TRBV18 to TRBJ2-5; D gene ambiguous. V lost 5 bases and J 0 bases, leaving 7 bases between the germline ends. CDR1 KGHSH and CDR2 LQKENI come from the germline V gene. The CDR3 runs 13 residues. This CDR3 reads CASSMTHQETQYF. The CDR3 DNA reads TGTGCCAGCTCAATGACTCACCAAGAGACCCAGTACTTC.

The J gene is TRBJ2-3, the V gene TRBV10-3, with 7 bases aligning to TRBD2. Germline lookup yields CDR1 ENHRY and CDR2 SYGVKD. With V trimmed by 10 bases and J by 1 base, 8 bases remained unmatched. The CDR3 is 14 amino acids. The CDR3 here is CASRDGGGTDTQYF. In nucleotides, the CDR3 is TGTGCCAGCCGCGATGGGGGGGGCACAGATACGCAGTATTTT.

The V gene is TRBV28, the J gene TRBJ2-2; 12 bases match TRBD2. The germline gives CDR1 MDHEN, CDR2 SYDVKM. CDR3 length: 17 amino acids. V lost 5 bases to trimming and J lost 5 bases; unmatched junction nucleotides: 9. The CDR3 coding sequence is TGTGCCAGCAGTCCCCGGACTAGCGGGATCCCAACCGGGGAGCTGTTTTTT. This sequence encodes CASSPRTSGIPTGELFF.

V is TRBV5-4 and J is TRBJ2-5, with D perhaps TRBD1 (6 bases). This CDR3 has 15 residues. Germline V gene sequence: CDR1 SGHNT, CDR2 YYREEE (reference sequence). Trimming cost V 6 bases and J 4 bases, with 19 bases left between them. DNA of the CDR3: TGTGCCAGCACCCTCTCCGGACAGTTGCGAGAGACCCAGTACTTC. Protein sequence: CASTLSGQLRETQYF.

The chain carries TRBV6-5 and TRBJ2-7, with 9 bases aligning to TRBD1. V was clipped by 0 bases and J by 2 bases; unmatched bases: 2. CDR1 and CDR2 (germline): MNHEY, SVGAGI. This CDR3 region has 15 residues. The DNA for the CDR3 is TGTGCCAGCAGTTACTCGAGGACAGGGGCCTACGAGCAGTACTTC. Translating it yields CASSYSRTGAYEQYF.

With regard to this clone: A junction boundary mismatches the germline segment, possibly from a read error. V is TRBV7-9 and J is TRBJ2-1; TRBD2 aligns across 9 bases. The germline V gene encodes CDR1 SEHNR and CDR2 FQNEAQ (reference sequence). The CDR3 is made up of 14 amino acids. DNA of the CDR3: TGTGCCAGCAGCGCATCGACTAGCGGAAATGGGCAGTTCTTC. This sequence encodes CASSASTSGNGQFF.

The V and J genes are TRBV28 and TRBJ1-3; TRBD1 agrees at 9 bases. V lost 6 bases to trimming and J lost 4 bases; unmatched junction nucleotides: 7. The CDR3 is 15 residues long. Per germline, CDR1 MDHEN and CDR2 SYDVKM. CDR3 coding DNA: TGTGCCAGCAGCACACAGGGGGCAATCGGAAACACCATATATTTT. Protein product: CASSTQGAIGNTIYF.

This CDR3 reads CASERQGGDEQFF. In DNA, the CDR3 is TGTGCCAGTGAGAGACAGGGGGGTGATGAGCAGTTCTTC. The rearrangement joins TRBV19 to TRBJ2-1; 9 nucleotides align to TRBD1. CDR1 and CDR2 (germline): LNHDA, SQIVND (reference sequence). With V trimmed by 8 bases and J by 8 bases, 7 bases remained unmatched. CDR3 length: 13 residues.

The chain employs TRBV27 and TRBJ1-4, with D possibly matching TRBD1 (6 bases). CDR3 length: 16 residues. Germline CDR1 MNHEY, CDR2 SMNVEV (reference sequence). The germline V and J ends were trimmed by 5 bases and 8 bases, with 21 bases remaining between them. This chain's CDR3 is CASSPRNPGQKEKLFF. The CDR3 DNA reads as TGTGCCAGCAGTCCGAGAAACCCAGGACAGAAGGAAAAACTGTTTTTT.

The gene calls are TRBV6-5 and TRBJ2-7, with 9 bases lining up with TRBD1. Trimming at V came to 7 bases and at J to 4 bases, leaving 8 bases not matched to a gene. The germline V gene has CDR1 MNHEY and CDR2 SVGAGI. This CDR3 is 14 amino acids long. CDR3: CASNLGQGPYEQYF. The CDR3 DNA reads TGTGCCAGCAACCTCGGACAGGGGCCATACGAGCAGTACTTC.

In this sample, this clone is medium-sized. This chain joins TRBV3-1 (or the pseudogene TRBV3-2) and TRBJ1-1; the D is unclear. Looked up from germline, CDR1 is LGHDT and CDR2 is YNNKEL (reference sequence). The CDR3 has 13 amino acids. The V and J ends lost 1 base and 4 bases respectively, with 7 bases between them. CDR3 sequence (DNA): TGTGCCAGCAGCCAAGCGGGTTCCACTGAAGCTTTCTTT. Translated: CASSQAGSTEAFF.

J is TRBJ2-3 and V is TRBV30; 7 bases fit TRBD1. CDR1 is GTSNPN, CDR2 SVGIG, per germline (reference sequence). The trim removed 0 bases at V and 3 bases at J, leaving 9 bases unmatched. CDR3 length equals 16 residues. CDR3 protein: CAWSVRTGKATDTQYF. For the CDR3, the DNA is TGTGCCTGGAGTGTACGGACAGGAAAGGCTACAGATACGCAGTATTTT. Together with reference TRBV30 and TRBJ2-3, the CDR3 gives the full variable domain: SQTIHQWPATLVQPVGSPLSLECTVEGTSNPNLYWYRQAAGRGLQLLFYSVGIGQISSEVPQNLSASRPQDRQFILSSKKLLLSDSGFYLCAWSVRTGKATDTQYFGPGTRLTVL.

This chain links TRBV5-1 with TRBJ2-1, with D maybe TRBD2 (6 bases). From germline, CDR1 is SGHRS and CDR2 YFSETQ. With 0 bases removed from V and 7 bases from J, the gap between germline ends came to 11 bases. The length of the CDR3 is 14 residues. The CDR3 DNA is TGCGCCAGCAGCTTGGCGGTGGGGGGTAATGAGCAGTTCTTC. This gives the protein CASSLAVGGNEQFF.

The gene calls are TRBV6-1 and TRBJ2-7; 13 bases fit TRBD2. The V and J ends lost 4 bases and 0 bases, in that order; junction bases with no gene match: 3. The CDR3 spans 16 residues. The germline gives CDR1 MNHNS, CDR2 SASEGT. Here the CDR3 DNA reads TGTGCCAGCAGTGGACTAGCGGGAGGCCGCTCCTACGAGCAGTACTTC. It translates to CASSGLAGGRSYEQYF.

CDR3 sequence: CASSLKSGTGNTEAFF. The DNA of the CDR3 is TGTGCCAGCAGCTTGAAAAGTGGGACAGGCAACACTGAAGCTTTCTTT. The rearrangement uses TRBV5-4 and TRBJ1-1, with TRBD1 matching 8 bases. Germline CDR1 and CDR2: SGHNT and YYREEE (reference sequence). Trimming cost V 1 base and J 2 bases; bases outside gene matches: 7. The CDR3 covers 16 residues.

V and J are TRBV25-1 and TRBJ2-7, with TRBD2 matching 7 bases. Germline V gene lookup returns CDR1 MGHDK and CDR2 SYGVNS. The ends lost 4 bases at V and 4 bases at J; junction bases unmatched: 4. The CDR3 has 13 amino acids. CDR3 nucleotides: TGTGCCAGCAGTGTGGGCGGGGGTTACGAGCAGTACTTC. This gives the protein CASSVGGGYEQYF.

The V and J genes are TRBV6-6 and TRBJ2-7; D is possibly TRBD1 (6 bases). The V end was cut by 8 bases, the J end by 3 bases, with 11 bases between. From germline, CDR1 is MNHNY and CDR2 SVGAGI (reference sequence). The length of the CDR3 is 12 residues. CDR3 nucleotide sequence: TGTGCCAGCTCTTCAGGGGACTACGAGCAGTACTTC. Protein: CASSSGDYEQYF.

This chain connects TRBV18 to TRBJ2-7; D possibly uses TRBD1 or TRBD2 (7 bases each). CDR3 length: 12 residues. The germline gives CDR1 KGHSH, CDR2 LQKENI. The ends were cut back, 6 bases at V and 5 bases at J, with 11 bases in the middle. CDR3 amino acids: CASSPGGDEQYF. CDR3 nucleotide sequence: TGTGCCAGCTCTCCAGGGGGGGACGAGCAGTACTTC.

This clone was recorded only once. This chain joins TRBV30 and TRBJ1-1; 10 bases map to TRBD1. CDR1 and CDR2 (germline): GTSNPN, SVGIG (reference sequence). Losses at the gene ends were 5 bases for V and 7 bases for J; bases not matched to a gene: 4. The CDR3 totals 12 residues. The CDR3 reads CAWGTGEDEAFF. CDR3 DNA sequence: TGTGCCTGGGGGACAGGGGAAGATGAAGCTTTCTTT.

This clone was recorded only once. The chain joins TRBV9 to TRBJ2-1; weak D call: TRBD2 (5 bases). Germline CDR1 SGDLS, CDR2 YYNGEE. CDR3 length: 15 residues. Trimming cost V 2 bases and J 4 bases, with 13 bases left between them. The CDR3: CASSVFEGRYNEQFF. In nucleotides, the CDR3 is TGTGCCAGCAGCGTCTTTGAGGGCCGGTACAATGAGCAGTTCTTC.

V usage is TRBV5-3 and J usage is TRBJ1-5, with unresolved D. TRBV5-3 is an open reading frame, and its role is uncertain. This CDR3 comprises 13 residues. Between the trimmed V and J ends, which lost 4 bases and 2 bases, there was a span of 7 bases. The CDR3 bases are TGTGCCAGAAGCCTCGGGGGCAATCAGCCCCAGCATTTT. This gives the protein CARSLGGNQPQHF.

The chain combines TRBV11-2 with TRBJ2-3; 8 bases fit TRBD2. The trim removed 1 base at V and 3 bases at J, leaving 3 bases unmatched. In germline, CDR1 is SGHAT, CDR2 FQNNGV. The CDR3 length is 15 residues. CDR3 coding DNA: TGTGCCAGCAGCTTAGTTGGGACTAGTACAGATACGCAGTATTTT. Its translation is CASSLVGTSTDTQYF.

The chain carries TRBV25-1 and TRBJ1-6, with unresolved D. The ends were cut back, 7 bases at V and 3 bases at J, with 13 bases in the middle. The germline gives CDR1 MGHDK, CDR2 SYGVNS. CDR3 length: 15 residues. CDR3 loop: CASTRGAHYNSPLHF. DNA for the CDR3: TGTGCCAGCACCCGAGGTGCCCACTATAATTCACCCCTCCACTTT. The whole variable domain, remainder taken from reference TRBV25-1 and TRBJ1-6, is EADIYQTPRYLVIGTGKKITLECSQTMGHDKMYWYQQDPGMELHLIHYSYGVNSTEKGDLSSESTVSRIRTEHFPLTLESARPSHTSQYLCASTRGAHYNSPLHFGNGTRLTVT.

The gene calls are TRBV30 and TRBJ1-6, with D perhaps matching TRBD1 (6 bases). V lost 4 bases and J 13 bases, leaving 20 bases between the germline ends. Per the germline V gene, CDR1 is GTSNPN and CDR2 is SVGIG (reference sequence). The CDR3 length is 14 residues. In nucleotides, the CDR3 is TGTGCCTGGACCCTAGGGCAGGGGCTGAATCCCCTCCACTTT. It codes for CAWTLGQGLNPLHF. The entire variable domain, with the rest obtained from reference TRBV30 and TRBJ1-6, is as follows: SQTIHQWPATLVQPVGSPLSLECTVEGTSNPNLYWYRQAAGRGLQLLFYSVGIGQISSEVPQNLSASRPQDRQFILSSKKLLLSDSGFYLCAWTLGQGLNPLHFGNGTRLTVT.

The chain employs TRBV1 and TRBJ2-1; TRBD2 is the table's D call, not checked against the DNA. TRBV1 is reported as a pseudogene. This CDR3 is built from 15 residues. CDR3 sequence reads: CTSSHRLAGNNEQFF. The DNA for the CDR3 is TGCACCAGCAGCCACCGACTAGCGGGGAACAATGAGCAGTTCTTC.

The sample holds a few counts of this clone. J is TRBJ2-1 and V is TRBV29-1, with 11 bases identical to TRBD2. J was trimmed by 9 bases and V by 3 bases; bases with no gene match: 7. Germline assignment: CDR1 SQVTM and CDR2 ANQGSEA. The CDR3 contains 14 residues. The CDR3 bases are TGCAGCGTTGAGGGTCAACTAGCGGGAGCTGAGCAGTTCTTC. Translating it yields CSVEGQLAGAEQFF.